The T cell receptor (beta chain) under discussion was sequenced for a study of regulatory T cells in long-lasting Graves disease. Library construction for TCR beta used iRepertoire HTBI primers and Arm-PCR of CDR3 regions. TCRdb reanalysed the multiplex PCR reads using MiXCR and keeps one entry per CDR3 protein. The table shows about 330,000 distinct CDR3 sequences, with around 15% occurring only once. There are a few counts of this clonotype. The time point: newly diagnosed GD, antithyroid drugs for less than 3 months. Extracted RNA from PBMCs served as the source of the TCR library. The CDR3 has 15 residues. V lost 1 base to trimming and J lost 3 bases, with 12 bases between them. The same sample was also used in a study of T cells in Graves' hyperthyroidism and ophthalmopathy. Per that study: Those with hyperthyroidism were 18 to 65 years old, newly diagnosed, and ill for under 2 months. Using the HTBI primer set, a first-round RT-PCR was run on the TCR CDR3.

The sequence was collected from a woman aged 18-35 years with Graves disease. The input for sequencing was peripheral blood mononuclear cells (PBMCs), taken at new diagnosis, from a patient treated with antithyroid drugs. The chain carries TRBV12-3 or TRBV12-4 and TRBJ2-5; D is ambiguous. The CDR3 DNA sequence: TGTGCCAGCAGTTTAGGCCTAGTAAGTGAAGAGACCCAGTACTTC. Encoded protein: CASSLGLVSEETQYF.